The T cell receptor (beta chain) described here comes from a study of beta chain features in type 1 diabetes. For the study at large: Taken together, all samples contributed approximately 110 million examined sorted cells.

The germline V gene has CDR1 SGHTA and CDR2 FQGNSA. With 5 bases removed from V and 7 bases from J, the gap between germline ends came to 10 bases. This CDR3 is built from 12 residues. This clone was counted a few times. Its specificity is unknown. Study observations and caveats: All four CD4+ subsets from Type 1 diabetes patients carried moderately but significantly shorter TCRB CDR3s.

The entirety of the isolated RNA underwent reverse transcription, so expressed TCRB transcripts were sequenced. TCRdb's copy holds only in-frame clones and misses some; the assay was immunoSEQ multiplex PCR. The top ten hold more than 0.045% of the sample, which has hundreds of thousands of clones, 10% to 12% seen once. The clonotype was recovered from a young woman in good health. Sequencing was done on a sample of naive CD4+ T cells from blood. The gene calls are TRBV7-2 and TRBJ2-3; D not certain. The CDR3 protein is CASSPIQYTQYF. CDR3 in DNA: TGTGCCAGCAGCCCTATACAATATACGCAGTATTTT.